A selection of T cell receptor beta chains follows, all from one sample in a study of control samples from healthy donors and cancer patients. Using immunoSEQ multiplex PCR, the repertoire was profiled, and TCRdb retains in-frame clones only, with some absent. The table lists about 250,000 clones, over 70% of them singletons. The source material was PBMCs. The receptors originated from a woman aged 55-70 years with lung cancer. Each CDR3 is given with its conserved first and last residue. The order of the fields is clone size, J gene, D gene, V gene, CDR3 DNA, CDR3 protein. The D gene is left open where the match is weak. Some rows have no size entry. The others give once, few or many, or a class for an expanded clone.

NA TRBJ1-3 NA TRBV5-4 TGTGCCAGCAGCTTGGGAGGAGGCAGCGGAAAATATTTT CASSLGGGSGKYF
NA TRBJ2-2 NA TRBV9 TGTGCCAGCAGCCCCCGTTCAGGAGAGAACACCGGGGAGCTGTTTTTT CASSPRSGENTGELFF
NA TRBJ1-1 NA TRBV2 TGTGCCAGCAGTCTAAACATGGGGCAACGGGAAGCTTTCTTT CASSLNMGQREAFF
few TRBJ2-7 TRBD2 TRBV9 TGTGCCAGCAGCGTGGGGACTAGCGGGGGGGCATACGAGCAGTACTTC CASSVGTSGGAYEQYF
NA TRBJ2-5 TRBD1 TRBV5-1 TGCGCCAGCAGCCCGGGACAGGGAGTCCAAGAGACCCAGTACTTC CASSPGQGVQETQYF
NA TRBJ2-1 TRBD2 TRBV11-2 TGTGCCAGCAGCTTGAGACTAGCGGGAGACGGTGAGCAGTTCTTC CASSLRLAGDGEQFF
NA TRBJ1-2 NA TRBV19 TGTGCCTCAAGAACAGCTTATGGCTACACCTTC CASRTAYGYTF
NA TRBJ2-5 NA TRBV19 TGTGCCAGGACCAAGGACAGCTTAATGACCCAGTACTTC CARTKDSLMTQYF
NA TRBJ1-2 NA TRBV28 TGTGCCAGCAGCTCAGGGTCGAGGTTCTATGGCTACACCTTC CASSSGSRFYGYTF
NA TRBJ1-1 NA TRBV18 TGTGCCAGCTCAATCGGGGCTGCCATGAACACTGAAGCTTTCTTT CASSIGAAMNTEAFF
NA TRBJ1-2 NA TRBV2 TGTGCCAGCAGTGAATTGTTAGGGGGGTCCAATGGCTACACCTTC CASSELLGGSNGYTF
NA TRBJ1-2 TRBD1 TRBV27 TGTGCCAGCAGTTTAGAGCGGGACAGCATCTATGGCTACACCTTC CASSLERDSIYGYTF
NA TRBJ1-1 NA TRBV6-5 TGTGCCAGCAGTTACAGCCGAAAGGAGCTGAACACTGAAGCTTTCTTT CASSYSRKELNTEAFF
NA TRBJ1-1 NA TRBV9 TGTGCCAGCAGCGATCGCGACGCAGGCGGAAGGGCTTTCTTT CASSDRDAGGRAFF
NA TRBJ2-7 NA TRBV10-1 TGCGCCAGCAGTGAATCGGCAGGCGGGACAACGACTCGGCTTTACGAGCAGTACTTC CASSESAGGTTTRLYEQYF
many TRBJ2-1 NA TRBV4-1 TGCGCCAGCAGCCCCTTGACTAGTAGCAATGAGCAGTTCTTC CASSPLTSSNEQFF
once TRBJ1-2 TRBD1 TRBV5-6 TGTGCCAGCAGCGTCCTGGACAGGGGCCATGGCTACACCTTC CASSVLDRGHGYTF
NA TRBJ1-5 NA TRBV18 TGTGCCAGCTCACCCTCAGGAGGGAATCAGCCCCAGCATTTT CASSPSGGNQPQHF
NA TRBJ2-5 NA TRBV5-8 TGTGCCAGCAGCTCCGGCGGGGTCGGAGAGACCCAGTACTTC CASSSGGVGETQYF
NA TRBJ1-1 NA TRBV10-3 TGTGCCATCAGTGAGTCTCGTCTGAGGGGGAACACTGAAGCTTTCTTT CAISESRLRGNTEAFF
NA TRBJ2-2 TRBD2 TRBV5-6 TGTGCCAGCAACCTCCTAGCGGGGGGACTGTCCGGGGAGCTGTTTTTT CASNLLAGGLSGELFF
NA TRBJ1-2 NA TRBV5-5 TGTGCCAGCAGCATGCCGGGGGTCTGGTATGGCTACACCTTC CASSMPGVWYGYTF
NA TRBJ2-3 TRBD1 TRBV13 TGTGCCAGCAGGGAAAGTGGCAGGGGGCGCACAGATACGCAGTATTTT CASRESGRGRTDTQYF
NA TRBJ1-6 NA TRBV5-6 TGTGCCAGCAGCTTGGGGCCGATTCAGTATAATTCACCCCTCCACTTT CASSLGPIQYNSPLHF
NA TRBJ1-6 TRBD1 TRBV7-2 TGTGCCAGCACTTCTTCGGGACAGGGAGGGAATTCACCCCTCCACTTT CASTSSGQGGNSPLHF
NA TRBJ1-6 NA TRBV19 TGTGCCAGTAGTATAGGTTCGAATATCTATAATTCACCCCTCCACTTT CASSIGSNIYNSPLHF
NA TRBJ2-7 NA TRBV7-3 TGTGCCAGCAGCTTAAATCCCCTGTCTAGCAGCGAGCAGTACTTC CASSLNPLSSSEQYF
NA TRBJ2-2 TRBD2 TRBV10-1 TGCGCCAGCAGTGAGTCGAGGAGCGGGGGGCGAGGCGGGGAGCTGTTTTTT CASSESRSGGRGGELFF
NA TRBJ2-1 NA TRBV9 TGTGCCAGCAGCGTAGAGGTGACGGTCGCCTACAATGAGCAGTTCTTC CASSVEVTVAYNEQFF
NA TRBJ2-5 NA TRBV19 TGTGCCAGTTCTCGGAGGAGAGATCAAGAGACCCAGTACTTC CASSRRRDQETQYF
NA TRBJ2-3 TRBD2 TRBV9 TGTGCCAGCAGCGTAGGGGGACTAGCGACAGATACGCAGTATTTT CASSVGGLATDTQYF
NA TRBJ2-3 TRBD2 TRBV5-1 TGCGCCAGCAGCCAACCTAGCGGGGGGGGAGATACGCAGTATTTT CASSQPSGGGDTQYF
NA TRBJ2-1 NA TRBV5-1 TGCGCCAGCAGCTCCGCGTCGGGACACCCTTACAATGAGCAGTTCTTC CASSSASGHPYNEQFF
NA TRBJ2-2 NA TRBV30 TGTGCCGCCCTTGGGGGCGGGAGGAACACCGGGGAGCTGTTTTTT CAALGGGRNTGELFF
NA TRBJ1-2 NA TRBV18 TGTGCCAGCTCACCAGGGCCGGACACCTACTATGGCTACACCTTC CASSPGPDTYYGYTF
NA TRBJ1-1 NA TRBV7-3 TGTGCCAGCAGCTCCAATGGGTTCACTGAAGCTTTCTTT CASSSNGFTEAFF
few TRBJ1-5 NA TRBV4-2 TGTGCCAGCAGCCAAGATGAGGGGTTTAATCAGCCCCAGCATTTT CASSQDEGFNQPQHF
NA TRBJ2-6 NA TRBV28 TGTGCCAGCAGTGCCCAGGTCGGTGGGGCCAACGTCCTGACTTTC CASSAQVGGANVLTF
NA TRBJ1-5 TRBD1 TRBV24-1 TGTGCCACCAGTGATTCCGGGACAGCTAGCAATCAGCCCCAGCATTTT CATSDSGTASNQPQHF
NA TRBJ1-2 NA TRBV6-4 TGTGCCAGCAGCCCCAGGGTAGGGGACAATGGCTACACCTTC CASSPRVGDNGYTF
NA TRBJ2-1 TRBD2 TRBV19 TGTGCCAGTAGTATGAATAGCGGGAGTAGGAATGAGCAGTTCTTC CASSMNSGSRNEQFF